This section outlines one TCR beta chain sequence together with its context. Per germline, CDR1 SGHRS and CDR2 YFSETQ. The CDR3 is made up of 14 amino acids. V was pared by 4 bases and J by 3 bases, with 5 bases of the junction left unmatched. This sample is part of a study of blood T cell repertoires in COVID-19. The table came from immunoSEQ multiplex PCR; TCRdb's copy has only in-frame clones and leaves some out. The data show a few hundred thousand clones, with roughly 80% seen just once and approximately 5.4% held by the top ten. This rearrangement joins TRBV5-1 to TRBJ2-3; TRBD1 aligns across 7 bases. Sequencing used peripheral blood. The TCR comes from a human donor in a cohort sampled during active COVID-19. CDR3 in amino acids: CASSGLTGTDTQYF. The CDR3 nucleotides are TGCGCCAGCAGCGGACTGACAGGGACAGATACGCAGTATTTT. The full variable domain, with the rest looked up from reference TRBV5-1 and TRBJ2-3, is KAGVTQTPRYLIKTRGQQVTLSCSPISGHRSVSWYQQTPGQGLQFLFEYFSETQRNKGNFPGRFSGRQFSNSRSEMNVSTLELGDSALYLCASSGLTGTDTQYFGPGTRLTVL.